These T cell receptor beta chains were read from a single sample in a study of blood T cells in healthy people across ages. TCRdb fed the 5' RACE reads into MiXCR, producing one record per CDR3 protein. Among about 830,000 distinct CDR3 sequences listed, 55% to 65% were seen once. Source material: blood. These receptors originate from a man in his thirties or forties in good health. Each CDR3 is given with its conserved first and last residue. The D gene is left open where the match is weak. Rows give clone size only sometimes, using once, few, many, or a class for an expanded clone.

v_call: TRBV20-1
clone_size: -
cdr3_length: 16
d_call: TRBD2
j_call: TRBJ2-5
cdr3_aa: CSAKDPSGGTGETQYF
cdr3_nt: TGCAGTGCCAAGGACCCAAGCGGGGGGACGGGAGAGACCCAGTACTTC

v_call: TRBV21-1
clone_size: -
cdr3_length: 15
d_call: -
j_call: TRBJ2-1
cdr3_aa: CASSRAGGLFREQFF
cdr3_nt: TGTGCCAGCAGCAGGGCGGGGGGGCTGTTTCGTGAGCAGTTCTTC

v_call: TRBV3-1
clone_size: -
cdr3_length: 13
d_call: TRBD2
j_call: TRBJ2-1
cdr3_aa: CASSGLAKNEQFF
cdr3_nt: TGTGCCAGCAGCGGACTAGCTAAGAATGAGCAGTTCTTC

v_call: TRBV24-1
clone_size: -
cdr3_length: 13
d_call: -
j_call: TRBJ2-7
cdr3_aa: CATSDTGSYEQYF
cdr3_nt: TGTGCCACCAGTGACACAGGGTCCTACGAGCAGTACTTC

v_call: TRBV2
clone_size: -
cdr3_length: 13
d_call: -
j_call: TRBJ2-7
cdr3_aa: CASSEIGAYEQYF
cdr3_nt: TGTGCCAGCAGTGAGATAGGGGCCTACGAGCAGTACTTC

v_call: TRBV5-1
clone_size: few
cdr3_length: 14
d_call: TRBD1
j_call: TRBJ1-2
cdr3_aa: CASSLDRGDYGYTF
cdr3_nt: TGCGCCAGCAGCCTCGACAGGGGGGACTATGGCTACACCTTC

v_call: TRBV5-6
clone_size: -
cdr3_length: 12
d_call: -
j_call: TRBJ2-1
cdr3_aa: CASSRNGNEQFF
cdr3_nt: TGTGCCAGCAGCAGGAATGGAAATGAGCAGTTCTTC

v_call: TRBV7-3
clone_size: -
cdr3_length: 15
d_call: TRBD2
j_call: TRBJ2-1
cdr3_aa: CASSITGGGPDEQFF
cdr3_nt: TGTGCCAGCAGCATAACGGGGGGGGGGCCCGATGAGCAGTTCTTC

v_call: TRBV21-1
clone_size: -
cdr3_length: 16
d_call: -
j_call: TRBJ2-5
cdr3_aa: CASSAHAEGNQETQYF
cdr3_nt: TGTGCCAGCAGCGCTCACGCTGAGGGAAACCAAGAGACCCAGTACTTC

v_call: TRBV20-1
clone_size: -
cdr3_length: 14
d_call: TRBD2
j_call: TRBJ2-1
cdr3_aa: CSYTGTSGGNEQFF
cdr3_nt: TGCAGTTATACCGGGACTAGCGGGGGCAATGAGCAGTTCTTC

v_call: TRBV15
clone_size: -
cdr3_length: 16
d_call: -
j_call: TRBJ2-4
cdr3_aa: CATSRSPAGANYEQYF
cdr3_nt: TGTGCCACCAGCAGATCGCCAGCCGGGGCCAACTACGAACAGTACTTC

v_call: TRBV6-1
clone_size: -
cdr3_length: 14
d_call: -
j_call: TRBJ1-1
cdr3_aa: CASSEGRENTEAFF
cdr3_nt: TGTGCCAGCAGTGAAGGAAGGGAGAACACTGAAGCTTTCTTT

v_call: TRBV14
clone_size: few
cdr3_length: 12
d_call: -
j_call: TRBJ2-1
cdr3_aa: CARGPAYNEQFF
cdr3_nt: TGTGCCAGGGGTCCGGCCTACAATGAGCAGTTCTTC

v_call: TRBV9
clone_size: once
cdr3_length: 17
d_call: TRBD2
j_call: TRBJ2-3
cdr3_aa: CASSRTSVSVGTDTQYF
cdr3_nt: TGTGCCAGCTCTCGGACTAGCGTATCGGTTGGCACAGATACGCAGTATTTT

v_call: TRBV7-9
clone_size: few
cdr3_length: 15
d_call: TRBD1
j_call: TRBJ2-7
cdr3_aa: CASSLSGQAVNEQYF
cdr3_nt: TGTGCCAGCAGCTTGTCGGGACAGGCGGTCAACGAGCAGTACTTC

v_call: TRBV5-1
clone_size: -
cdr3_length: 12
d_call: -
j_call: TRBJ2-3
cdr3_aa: CASFFKWDTQYF
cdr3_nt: TGCGCCAGCTTCTTCAAGTGGGATACGCAGTATTTT

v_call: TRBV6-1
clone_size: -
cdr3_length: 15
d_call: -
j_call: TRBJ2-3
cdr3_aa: CASSEVEISTDTQYF
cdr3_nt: TGTGCCAGCAGTGAAGTTGAGATATCCACAGATACGCAGTATTTT

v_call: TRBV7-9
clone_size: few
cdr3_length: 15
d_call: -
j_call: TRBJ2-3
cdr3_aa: CASSLGVGVIDTQYF
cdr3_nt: TGTGCCAGCAGCTTAGGAGTCGGGGTAATAGATACGCAGTATTTT

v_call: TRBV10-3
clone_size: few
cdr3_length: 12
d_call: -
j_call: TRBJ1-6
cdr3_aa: CAISENDSPLHF
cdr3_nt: TGTGCCATCAGTGAGAATGATTCACCCCTCCACTTT

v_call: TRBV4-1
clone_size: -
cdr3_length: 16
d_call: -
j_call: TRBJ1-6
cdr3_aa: CASSQAGGRWNSPLHF
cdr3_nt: TGCGCCAGTAGCCAAGCTGGGGGGCGGTGGAATTCACCCCTCCACTTT

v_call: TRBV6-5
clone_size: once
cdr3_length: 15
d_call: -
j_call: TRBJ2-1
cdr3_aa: CASTHRPLSYNEQFF
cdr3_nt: TGTGCCAGCACCCACAGGCCCCTTAGTTACAATGAGCAGTTCTTC

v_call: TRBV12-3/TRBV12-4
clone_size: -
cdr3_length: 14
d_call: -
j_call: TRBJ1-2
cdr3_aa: CASSLEPRNYGYTF
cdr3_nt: TGTGCCAGCAGTTTAGAACCACGGAACTATGGCTACACCTTC

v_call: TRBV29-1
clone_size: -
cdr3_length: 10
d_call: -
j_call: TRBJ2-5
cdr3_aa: CGVELETQYF
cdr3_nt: TGCGGCGTTGAGCTGGAGACCCAGTACTTC

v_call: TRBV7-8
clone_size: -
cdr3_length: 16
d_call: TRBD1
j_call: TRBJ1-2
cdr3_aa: CASSLAPGTGVYGYTF
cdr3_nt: TGTGCCAGCAGCTTAGCCCCCGGGACAGGGGTCTATGGCTACACCTTC

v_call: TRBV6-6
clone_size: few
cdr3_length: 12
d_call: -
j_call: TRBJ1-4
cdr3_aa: CASSYSNEKLFF
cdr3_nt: TGTGCCAGCAGTTACTCTAATGAAAAACTGTTTTTT

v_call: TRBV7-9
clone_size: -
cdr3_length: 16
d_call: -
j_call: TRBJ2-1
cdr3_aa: CASSLGSGRKDNEQFF
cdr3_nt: TGTGCCAGCAGCTTAGGTTCGGGGAGAAAGGACAATGAGCAGTTCTTC

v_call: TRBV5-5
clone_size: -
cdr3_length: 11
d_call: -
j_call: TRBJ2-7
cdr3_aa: CASSRINEQYF
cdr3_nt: TGTGCCAGCAGCCGAATTAACGAGCAGTACTTC

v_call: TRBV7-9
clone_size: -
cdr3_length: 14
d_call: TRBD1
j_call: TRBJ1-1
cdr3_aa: CASSSRTGSTEAFF
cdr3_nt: TGTGCCAGCAGCAGTCGGACAGGGTCAACTGAAGCTTTCTTT

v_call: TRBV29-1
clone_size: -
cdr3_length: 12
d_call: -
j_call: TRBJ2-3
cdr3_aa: CSVESDTDTQYF
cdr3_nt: TGCAGCGTTGAAAGCGACACAGATACGCAGTATTTT